Detailed here is one TCR beta chain. Its antigen is currently unknown. The sample originates from a study of Ad26.COV2.S vaccination and SARS-CoV-2 variants. The overall study: In the study, Ad26.COV2.S was injected intramuscularly once, or twice 56 days apart.

The data were produced by immunoSEQ multiplex PCR, yet TCRdb's version contains in-frame clones alone and is incomplete. The table shows approximately 410,000 clones, with about 90% occurring only once. With 4 bases clipped from V and 6 bases from J, the junction kept 9 bases outside the gene matches. The CDR3 extends over 14 amino acids. CDR1 SGHKS and CDR2 YYEKEE come from the germline V gene (reference sequence). The treatment here: around 19 received Ad26.COV2.S at low or high dose, single or two shots; 5 received placebo; per-sample allocation not given. Sampling happened 63 days after the first vaccine or placebo injection. In Boston, the donor was an adult between 18-55 years of age. It was Wuhan-strain SARS-CoV-2 spike that the Ad26 vaccine vector expressed. Study-wide results and caveats: Across vaccine and placebo recipients, the breadth of non-spike TCRs was similar.

Sequencing used peripheral blood, obtained in a trial of Ad26.COV2.S vaccine versus placebo. The chain uses TRBV5-5 and TRBJ1-1; 7 bases line up with TRBD1. The clonotype was recovered from a person between 18 and 59 years old who received the Ad26.COV2.S COVID-19 vaccine or a placebo. CDR3 sequence: CASSTEGADPEAFF. The CDR3 bases are TGTGCCAGCAGCACCGAGGGGGCTGACCCTGAAGCTTTCTTT.